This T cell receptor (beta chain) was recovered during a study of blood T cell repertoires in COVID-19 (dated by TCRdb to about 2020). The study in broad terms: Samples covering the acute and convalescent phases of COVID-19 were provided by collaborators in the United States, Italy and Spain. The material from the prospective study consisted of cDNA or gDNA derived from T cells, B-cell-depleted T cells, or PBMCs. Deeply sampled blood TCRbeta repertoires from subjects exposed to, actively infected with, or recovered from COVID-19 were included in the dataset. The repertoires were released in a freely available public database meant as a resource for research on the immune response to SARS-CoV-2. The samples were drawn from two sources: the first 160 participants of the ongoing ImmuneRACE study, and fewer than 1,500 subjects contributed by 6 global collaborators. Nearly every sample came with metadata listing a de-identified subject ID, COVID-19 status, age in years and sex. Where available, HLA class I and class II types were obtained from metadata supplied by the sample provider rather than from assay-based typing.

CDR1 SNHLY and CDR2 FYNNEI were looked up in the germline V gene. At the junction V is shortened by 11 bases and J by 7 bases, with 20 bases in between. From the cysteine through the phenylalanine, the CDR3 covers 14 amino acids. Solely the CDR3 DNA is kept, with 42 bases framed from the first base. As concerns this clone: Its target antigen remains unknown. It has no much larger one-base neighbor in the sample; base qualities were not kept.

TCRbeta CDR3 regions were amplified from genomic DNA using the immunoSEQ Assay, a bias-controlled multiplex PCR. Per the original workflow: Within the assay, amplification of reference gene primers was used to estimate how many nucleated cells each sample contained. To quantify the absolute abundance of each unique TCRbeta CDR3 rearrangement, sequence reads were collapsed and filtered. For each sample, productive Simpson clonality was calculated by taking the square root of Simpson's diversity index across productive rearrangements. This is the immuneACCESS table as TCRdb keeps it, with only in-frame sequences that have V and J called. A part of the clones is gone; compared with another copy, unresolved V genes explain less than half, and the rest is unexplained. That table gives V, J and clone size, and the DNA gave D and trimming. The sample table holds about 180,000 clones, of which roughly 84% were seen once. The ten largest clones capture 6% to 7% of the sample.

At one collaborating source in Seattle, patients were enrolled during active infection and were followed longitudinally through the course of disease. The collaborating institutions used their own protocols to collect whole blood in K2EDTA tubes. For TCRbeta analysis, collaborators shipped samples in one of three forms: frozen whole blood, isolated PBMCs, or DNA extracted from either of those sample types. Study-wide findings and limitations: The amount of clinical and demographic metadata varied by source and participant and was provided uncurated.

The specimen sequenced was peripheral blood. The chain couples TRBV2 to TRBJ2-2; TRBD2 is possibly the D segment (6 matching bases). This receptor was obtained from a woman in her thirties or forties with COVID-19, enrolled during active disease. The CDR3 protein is CALSGAGLGGELFF. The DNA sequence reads TGTGCCCTTAGCGGCGCCGGTTTGGGCGGGGAGCTGTTTTTT.